This paragraph reports one TCR beta chain. Its antigen is unidentified. This CDR3 has 14 amino acids. The ends lost 6 bases at V and 4 bases at J; junction bases unmatched: 4. Stated time point: persistent/refractory GD, antithyroid drugs over 5 years with positive TRAb. After RNA was extracted from PBMCs, the TCR library was made from it. This entry belongs to a study of regulatory T cells in long-lasting Graves disease. In the study overall: Over 5 years of antithyroid drugs plus positive TSH receptor antibodies defined persistent Graves' disease.

Construction of TCR beta libraries relied on iRepertoire HTBI primers and on Arm-PCR targeting CDR3 regions. TCRdb recomputed calls from the multiplex PCR reads with MiXCR, one row per CDR3 protein. This sample has about 660,000 distinct CDR3 sequences; about 30% occur once, and the top ten carry under 55%. Study results and caveats: Public clonotype sharing was higher in persistent than newly diagnosed patients. Favored usage of TRBV28, TRBJ1-2 and TRBJ2-5 was recorded in persistent disease.

The sequencing used peripheral blood mononuclear cells (PBMCs), collected when the disease was refractory, from a patient treated with antithyroid drugs. V is TRBV12-3 or TRBV12-4 and J is TRBJ2-2; the match to TRBD1 covers 8 bases. The sequence came from a female donor with Graves disease. The CDR3 DNA follows: TGTGCCAGCAGACAGCAGGGGGCCACCGGGGAGCTGTTTTTT. This translates into CASRQQGATGELFF.